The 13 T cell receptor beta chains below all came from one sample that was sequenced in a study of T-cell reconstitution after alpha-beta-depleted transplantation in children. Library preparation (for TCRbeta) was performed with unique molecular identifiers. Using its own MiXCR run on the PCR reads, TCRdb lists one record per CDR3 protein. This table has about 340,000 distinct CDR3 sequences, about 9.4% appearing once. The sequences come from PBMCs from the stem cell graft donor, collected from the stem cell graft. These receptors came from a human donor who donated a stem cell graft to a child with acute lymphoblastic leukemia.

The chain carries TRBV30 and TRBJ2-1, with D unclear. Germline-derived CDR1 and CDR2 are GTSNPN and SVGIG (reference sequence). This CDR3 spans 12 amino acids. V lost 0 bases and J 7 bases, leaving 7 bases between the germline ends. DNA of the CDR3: TGTGCCTGGAGTGTATCGTGGAATGAGCAGTTCTTC. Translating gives CAWSVSWNEQFF. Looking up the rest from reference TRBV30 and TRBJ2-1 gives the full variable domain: SQTIHQWPATLVQPVGSPLSLECTVEGTSNPNLYWYRQAAGRGLQLLFYSVGIGQISSEVPQNLSASRPQDRQFILSSKKLLLSDSGFYLCAWSVSWNEQFFGPGTRLTVL.

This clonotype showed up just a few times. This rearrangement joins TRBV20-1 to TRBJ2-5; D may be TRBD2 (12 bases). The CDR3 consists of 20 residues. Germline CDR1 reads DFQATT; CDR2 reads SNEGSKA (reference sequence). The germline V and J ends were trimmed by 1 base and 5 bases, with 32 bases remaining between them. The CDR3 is CSARVADRGLAGGPGETQYF. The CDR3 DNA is TGCAGTGCTAGAGTGGCGGACAGGGGGCTAGCGGGAGGGCCCGGTGAGACCCAGTACTTC.

CDR3 bases: TGTGCCAGCAGCCCTCTTAGCGGGAGTACGAGTGAGCAGTTCTTC. Translated: CASSPLSGSTSEQFF. This rearrangement joins TRBV7-9 to TRBJ2-1; TRBD2 matches at 9 bases. Germline V CDR1 and CDR2: SEHNR, FQNEAQ (reference sequence). This CDR3 is built from 15 residues. The V gene end was trimmed by 5 bases and the J gene end by 9 bases; junction bases not matched to a gene: 11. The complete variable domain, with remaining parts taken from reference TRBV7-9 and TRBJ2-1, reads DTGVSQNPRHKITKRGQNVTFRCDPISEHNRLYWYRQTLGQGPEFLTYFQNEAQLEKSRLLSDRFSAERPKGSFSTLEIQRTEQGDSAMYLCASSPLSGSTSEQFFGPGTRLTVL.

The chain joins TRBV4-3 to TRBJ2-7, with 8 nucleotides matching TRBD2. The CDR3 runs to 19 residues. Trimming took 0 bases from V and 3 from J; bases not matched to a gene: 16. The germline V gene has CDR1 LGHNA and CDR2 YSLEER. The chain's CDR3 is CASSQDWGSGGGPVYEQYF. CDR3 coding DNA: TGCGCCAGCAGCCAAGATTGGGGGTCGGGGGGGGGCCCCGTCTACGAGCAGTACTTC.

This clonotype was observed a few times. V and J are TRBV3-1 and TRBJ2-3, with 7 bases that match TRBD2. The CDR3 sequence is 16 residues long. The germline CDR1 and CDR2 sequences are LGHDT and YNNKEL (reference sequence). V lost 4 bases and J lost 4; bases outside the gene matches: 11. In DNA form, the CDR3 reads TGTGCCAGCAGCCTCGGCGGCGGCGGGAGCCCAGATACGCAGTATTTT. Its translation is CASSLGGGGSPDTQYF.

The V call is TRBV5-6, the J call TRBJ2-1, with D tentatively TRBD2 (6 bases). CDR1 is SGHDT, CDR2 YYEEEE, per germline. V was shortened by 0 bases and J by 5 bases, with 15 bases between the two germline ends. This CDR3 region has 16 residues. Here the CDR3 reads CASSLERDSTHNEQFF. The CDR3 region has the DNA TGTGCCAGCAGCTTGGAAAGGGACTCCACCCACAATGAGCAGTTCTTC.

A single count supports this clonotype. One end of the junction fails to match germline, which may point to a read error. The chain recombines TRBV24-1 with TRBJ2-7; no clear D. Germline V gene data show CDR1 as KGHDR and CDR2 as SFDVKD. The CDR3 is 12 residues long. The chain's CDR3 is CATRDLWGEQYF. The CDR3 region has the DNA TGTGCCACCCGTGACCTTTGGGGCGAGCAGTACTTC.

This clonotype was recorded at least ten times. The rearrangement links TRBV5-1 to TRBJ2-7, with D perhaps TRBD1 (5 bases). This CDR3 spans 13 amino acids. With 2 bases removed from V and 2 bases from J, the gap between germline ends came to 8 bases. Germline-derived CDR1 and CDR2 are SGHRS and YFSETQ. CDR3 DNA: TGCGCCAGCAGCTTCGACAGAGCCTACGAGCAGTACTTC. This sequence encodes CASSFDRAYEQYF.

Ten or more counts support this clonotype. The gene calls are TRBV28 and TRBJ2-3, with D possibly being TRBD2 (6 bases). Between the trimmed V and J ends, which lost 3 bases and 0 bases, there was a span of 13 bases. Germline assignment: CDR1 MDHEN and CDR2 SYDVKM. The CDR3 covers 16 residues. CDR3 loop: CASSFSYGRSTDTQYF. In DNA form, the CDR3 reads TGTGCCAGCAGTTTCTCTTACGGGAGAAGCACAGATACGCAGTATTTT.

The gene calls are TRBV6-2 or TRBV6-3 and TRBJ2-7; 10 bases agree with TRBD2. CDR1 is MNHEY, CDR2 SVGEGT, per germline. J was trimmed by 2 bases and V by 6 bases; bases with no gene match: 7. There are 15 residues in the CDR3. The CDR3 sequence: CASREAGGVTYEQYF. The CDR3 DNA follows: TGTGCCAGCAGGGAAGCGGGAGGGGTAACCTACGAGCAGTACTTC.

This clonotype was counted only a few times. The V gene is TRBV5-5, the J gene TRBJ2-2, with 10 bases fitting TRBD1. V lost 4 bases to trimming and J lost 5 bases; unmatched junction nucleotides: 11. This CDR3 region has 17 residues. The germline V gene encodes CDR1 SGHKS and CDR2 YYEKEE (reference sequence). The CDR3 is CASSPPDRGHWTGELFF. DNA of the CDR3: TGTGCCAGCAGCCCCCCCGACAGGGGGCATTGGACCGGGGAGCTGTTTTTT.

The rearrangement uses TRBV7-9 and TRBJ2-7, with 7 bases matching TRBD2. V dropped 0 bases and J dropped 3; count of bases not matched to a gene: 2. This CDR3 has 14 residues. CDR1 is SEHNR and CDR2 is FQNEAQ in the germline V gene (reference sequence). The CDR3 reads CASSLASGDYEQYF. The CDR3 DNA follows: TGTGCCAGCAGCTTAGCCAGCGGGGACTACGAGCAGTACTTC.

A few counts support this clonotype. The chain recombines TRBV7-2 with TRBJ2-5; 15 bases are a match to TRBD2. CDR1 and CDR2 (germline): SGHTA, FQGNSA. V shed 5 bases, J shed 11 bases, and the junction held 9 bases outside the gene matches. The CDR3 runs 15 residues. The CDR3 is CASSRDGLAGGRQYF. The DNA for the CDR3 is TGTGCCAGCAGCCGAGATGGACTAGCGGGAGGGCGTCAGTACTTC.